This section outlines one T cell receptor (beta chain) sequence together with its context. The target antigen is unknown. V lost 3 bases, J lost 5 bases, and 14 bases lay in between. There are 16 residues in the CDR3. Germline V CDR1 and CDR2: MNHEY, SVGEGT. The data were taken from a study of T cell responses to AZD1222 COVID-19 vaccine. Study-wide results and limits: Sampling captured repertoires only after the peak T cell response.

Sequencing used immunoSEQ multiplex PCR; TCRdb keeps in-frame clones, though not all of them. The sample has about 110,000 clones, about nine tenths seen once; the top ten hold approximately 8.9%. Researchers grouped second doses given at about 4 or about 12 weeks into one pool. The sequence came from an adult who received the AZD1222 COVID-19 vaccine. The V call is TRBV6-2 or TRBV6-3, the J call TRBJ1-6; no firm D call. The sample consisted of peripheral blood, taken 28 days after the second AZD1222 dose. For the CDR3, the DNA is TGTGCCAGCAGTTATCGGCGCAGATACGATAATTCACCCCTCCACTTT. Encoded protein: CASSYRRRYDNSPLHF.